The present entry profiles one T cell receptor (beta chain) with its context. What it binds is unknown. This CDR3 is built from 13 residues. From germline, CDR1 is DFQATT and CDR2 SNEGSKA (reference sequence). Trimming removed 3 bases at V and 6 bases at J, with 13 bases between. The authors isolated CD4+ T cells after 10 days of culture. Participants got two doses of BNT162b2 or mRNA-1273 vaccine. Among the vaccine recipients, none had a prior SARS-CoV-2 infection, and nucleocapsid antibodies were negative. This sample stems from a study of vaccination effects on CD4 cells after COVID-19. About the research overall: Researchers obtained post-vaccine samples at a median of 72 days past the second dose. Study-level results: The study got few convalescent patients and did not collect any early post-infection timepoints. Late in the post-vaccination period, infection-induced and vaccine-induced clones underwent marked clonal contraction.

TCRdb keeps only in-frame clones here, not all; method: immunoSEQ multiplex PCR. The data hold about 40,000 clones, with around 71% observed a single time. The TCR sequence derives from a human donor who received a COVID-19 vaccine. The chain joins TRBV20-1 to TRBJ2-3; D is ambiguous. This specimen consisted of CD4+ T cells from PBMCs cultured without peptide, obtained after COVID-19 vaccination. DNA for the CDR3: TGCAGTGCTAGTACTACTGCTTCTGATACGCAGTATTTT. Residues: CSASTTASDTQYF.